This T cell receptor (beta chain) came from a study of blood T cells in healthy people across ages. Then a second PCR, running roughly 7 to 11 cycles, was carried out with a sample-barcoded 5' primer and a J-beta primer mix. One entry per CDR3 protein, called by TCRdb with MiXCR from the 5' RACE reads. The sample contains around 800,000 distinct CDR3 sequences, around 24% of which appear only once. Germline V gene data show CDR1 as MGHRA and CDR2 as YSYEKL. The J segment lost 2 bases and the V segment lost 1 base, leaving 4 bases of the junction unmatched. The CDR3 extends over 15 amino acids. These same data were also listed under a study on T cells of mothers and their children. From that paper: Three healthy Caucasian mothers and their six children donated. The overlap seen between related mothers and children slightly exceeded that of unrelated pairs, though not significantly.

The TCR was taken from a boy younger than 18 in good health. What was sequenced was blood. The rearrangement uses TRBV4-1 and TRBJ2-5; 7 nucleotides align to TRBD1. The CDR3: CASSQATGKQETQYF. The CDR3 coding sequence is TGCGCCAGCAGCCAAGCGACAGGGAAGCAAGAGACCCAGTACTTC.